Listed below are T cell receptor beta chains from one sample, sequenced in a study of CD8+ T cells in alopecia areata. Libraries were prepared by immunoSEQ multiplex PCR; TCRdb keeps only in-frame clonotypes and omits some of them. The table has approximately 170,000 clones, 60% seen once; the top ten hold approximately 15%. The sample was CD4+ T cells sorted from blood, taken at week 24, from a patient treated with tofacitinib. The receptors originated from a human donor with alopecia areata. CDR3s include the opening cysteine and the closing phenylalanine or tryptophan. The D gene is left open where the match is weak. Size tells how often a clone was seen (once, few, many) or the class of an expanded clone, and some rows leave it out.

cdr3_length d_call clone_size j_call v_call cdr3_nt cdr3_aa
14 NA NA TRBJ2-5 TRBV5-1 TGCGCCAGCAGCTTGGGGACAGACAAAGAGACCCAGTACTTC CASSLGTDKETQYF
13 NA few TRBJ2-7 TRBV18 TGTGCCAGCTCACCACCGTCCAGCTACGAGCAGTACTTC CASSPPSSYEQYF
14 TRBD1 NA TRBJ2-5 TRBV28 TGTGCCAGCAGTTTAGGGACAGGGGTCGAGACCCAGTACTTC CASSLGTGVETQYF
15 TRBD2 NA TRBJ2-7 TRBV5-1 TGCGCCAGCAGCTTGGGCCATAGCGGGGTCTACGAGCAGTACTTC CASSLGHSGVYEQYF
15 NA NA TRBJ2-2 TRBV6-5 TGTGCCAGCAGTACCCGCGCCGGTAGGGCCGGGGAGCTGTTTTTT CASSTRAGRAGELFF
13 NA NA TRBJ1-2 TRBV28 TGTGCCGGCGCGTCCGGGGTGGGCTATGGCTACACCTTC CAGASGVGYGYTF
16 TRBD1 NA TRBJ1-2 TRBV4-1 TGCGCCAGCAGCCGCACAGACAGGGGATCTAACTATGGCTACACCTTC CASSRTDRGSNYGYTF
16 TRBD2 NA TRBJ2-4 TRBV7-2 TGTGCCAGCAGCTTCACGACTAGCGGGGGATGGGACATTCAGTACTTC CASSFTTSGGWDIQYF
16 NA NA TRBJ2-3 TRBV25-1 TGTGCCAGCAGTGAATCGCGGGGATGGGGCACAGATACGCAGTATTTT CASSESRGWGTDTQYF
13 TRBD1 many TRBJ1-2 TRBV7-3 TGTGCCAGCAGCCCTCAGACAGGGGCTGGCTACACCTTC CASSPQTGAGYTF
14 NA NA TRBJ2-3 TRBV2 TGTGCCAGCAGTGATGGGGTCAGCACAGATACGCAGTATTTT CASSDGVSTDTQYF
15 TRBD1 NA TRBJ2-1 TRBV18 TGTGCCAGCTCACCAGCGAGGACAGGGGTCAATGAGCAGTTCTTC CASSPARTGVNEQFF
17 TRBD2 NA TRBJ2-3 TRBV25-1 TGTGCCAGCAGTGAATATGCAGGCGGGGGGGGCTCAGATACGCAGTATTTT CASSEYAGGGGSDTQYF
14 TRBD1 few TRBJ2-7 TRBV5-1 TGCGCCAGCAGCTGGGACAGGGGAACCTACGAGCAGTACTTC CASSWDRGTYEQYF
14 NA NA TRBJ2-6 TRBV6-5 TGTGCCAGCAGTCCAACGATAGGGGCCAACGTCCTGACTTTC CASSPTIGANVLTF
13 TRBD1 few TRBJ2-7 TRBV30 TGTGCCTGGGGCAGGGGGTTCGGGTACGAGCAGTACTTC CAWGRGFGYEQYF
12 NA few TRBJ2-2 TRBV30 TGTGCCTGGAGTTACCCTGCCGGGGAGCTGTTTTTT CAWSYPAGELFF
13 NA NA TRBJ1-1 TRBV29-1 TGCAGCGGTGCGAGGGCGATGAACACTGAAGCTTTCTTT CSGARAMNTEAFF
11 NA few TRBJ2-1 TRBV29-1 TGCAGCGTTGATTTTTCGAATGAGCAGTTCTTC CSVDFSNEQFF
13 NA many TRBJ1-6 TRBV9 TGTGCCAGCAGGGGTACAGGAAGTTCACCCCTCCACTTT CASRGTGSSPLHF
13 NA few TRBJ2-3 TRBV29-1 TGCAGCGTTGATGGGCAGGGCGCAGATACGCAGTATTTT CSVDGQGADTQYF
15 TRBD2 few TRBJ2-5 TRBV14 TGTGCCAGCAGCCACCTCGGGACTAGCGAAGAGACCCAGTACTTC CASSHLGTSEETQYF
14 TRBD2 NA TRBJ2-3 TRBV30 TGTGCCTGGCAGCTAGCGGGGGGGCATACTACGCAGTATTTT CAWQLAGGHTTQYF
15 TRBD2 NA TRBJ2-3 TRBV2 TGTGCCAGCAGTGAACAGGGACTAATCACAGATACGCAGTATTTT CASSEQGLITDTQYF
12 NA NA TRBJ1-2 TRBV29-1 TGCAGCGTTGGAGCCGAAAACTATGGCTACACCTTC CSVGAENYGYTF
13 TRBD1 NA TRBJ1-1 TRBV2 TGTGCCAGCGGAGGGACAGGGGGCACTGAAGCTTTCTTT CASGGTGGTEAFF
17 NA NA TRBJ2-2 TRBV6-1 TGTGCCAGCAGTGAAGAGGGAGGTAGATGGAACACCGGGGAGCTGTTTTTT CASSEEGGRWNTGELFF
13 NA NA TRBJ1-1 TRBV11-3 TGTGCCAGCAGCGAAGGGCTCGACACTGAAGCTTTCTTT CASSEGLDTEAFF
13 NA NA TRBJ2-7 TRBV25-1 TGTGCCAGCAGTGGGTCGGAGATCGGCGAGCAGTACTTC CASSGSEIGEQYF
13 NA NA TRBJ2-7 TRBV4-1 TGCGCCAGCAGCCAACTTCCCGGGGTCGAGCAGTACTTC CASSQLPGVEQYF
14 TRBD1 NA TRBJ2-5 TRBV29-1 TGCAGCGTTGGGCAGGGGGCATATAGGGAGACCCAGTACTTC CSVGQGAYRETQYF